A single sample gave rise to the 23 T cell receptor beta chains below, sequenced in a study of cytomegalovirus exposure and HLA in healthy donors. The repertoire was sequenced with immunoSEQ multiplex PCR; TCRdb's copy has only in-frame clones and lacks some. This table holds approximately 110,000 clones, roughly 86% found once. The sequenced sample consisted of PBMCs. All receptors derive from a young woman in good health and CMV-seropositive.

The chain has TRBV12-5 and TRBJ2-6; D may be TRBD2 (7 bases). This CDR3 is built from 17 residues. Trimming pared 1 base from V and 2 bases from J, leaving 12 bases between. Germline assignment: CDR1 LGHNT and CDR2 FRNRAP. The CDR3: CASGLEQGGAGANVLTF. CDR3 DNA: TGTGCTAGTGGTTTGGAACAGGGAGGGGCTGGGGCCAACGTCCTGACTTTC.

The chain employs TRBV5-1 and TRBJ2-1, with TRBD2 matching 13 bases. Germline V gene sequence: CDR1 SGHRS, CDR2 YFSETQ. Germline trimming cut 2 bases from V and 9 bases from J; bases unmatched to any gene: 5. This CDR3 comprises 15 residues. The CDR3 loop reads CASSLTSGRATEQFF. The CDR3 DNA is TGCGCCAGCAGCTTAACTAGCGGGAGGGCCACTGAGCAGTTCTTC. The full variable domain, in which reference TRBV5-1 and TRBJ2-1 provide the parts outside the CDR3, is KAGVTQTPRYLIKTRGQQVTLSCSPISGHRSVSWYQQTPGQGLQFLFEYFSETQRNKGNFPGRFSGRQFSNSRSEMNVSTLELGDSALYLCASSLTSGRATEQFFGPGTRLTVL.

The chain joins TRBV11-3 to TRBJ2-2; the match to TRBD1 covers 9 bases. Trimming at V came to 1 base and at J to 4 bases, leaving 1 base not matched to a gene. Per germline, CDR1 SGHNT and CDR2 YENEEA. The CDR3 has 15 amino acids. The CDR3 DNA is TGTGCCAGCAGCTTAGTGACAGGGGGCACCGGGGAGCTGTTTTTT. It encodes CASSLVTGGTGELFF.

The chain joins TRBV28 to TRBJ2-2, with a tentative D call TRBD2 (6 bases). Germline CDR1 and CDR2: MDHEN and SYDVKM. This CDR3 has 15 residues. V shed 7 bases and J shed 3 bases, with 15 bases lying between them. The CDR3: CASTLGGTHTGELFF. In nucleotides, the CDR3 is TGTGCCAGCACCCTGGGCGGGACTCACACCGGGGAGCTGTTTTTT.

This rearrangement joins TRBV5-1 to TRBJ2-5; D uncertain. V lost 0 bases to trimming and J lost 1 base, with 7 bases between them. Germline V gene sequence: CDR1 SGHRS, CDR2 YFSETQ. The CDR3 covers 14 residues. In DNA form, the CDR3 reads TGCGCCAGCAGCTTGGGTCCAGGCCAAGAGACCCAGTACTTC. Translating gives CASSLGPGQETQYF.

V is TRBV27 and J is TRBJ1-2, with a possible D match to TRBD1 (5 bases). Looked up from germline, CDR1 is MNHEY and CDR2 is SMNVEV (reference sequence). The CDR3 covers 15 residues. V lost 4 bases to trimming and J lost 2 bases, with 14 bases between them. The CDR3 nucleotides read TGTGCCAGCAGTTCGCTCTGGGGGGAGAACTATGGCTACACCTTC. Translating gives CASSSLWGENYGYTF.

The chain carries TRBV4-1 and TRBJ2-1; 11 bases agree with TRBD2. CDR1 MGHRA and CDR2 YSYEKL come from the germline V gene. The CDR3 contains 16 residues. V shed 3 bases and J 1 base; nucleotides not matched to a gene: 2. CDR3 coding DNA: TGCGCCAGCAGCCAGGGGACTAGCGGTTCCTACAATGAGCAGTTCTTC. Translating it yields CASSQGTSGSYNEQFF.

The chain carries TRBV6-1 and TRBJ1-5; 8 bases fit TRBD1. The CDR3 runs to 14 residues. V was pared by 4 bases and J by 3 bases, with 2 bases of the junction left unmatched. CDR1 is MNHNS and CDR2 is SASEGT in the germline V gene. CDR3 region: CASSGGQANQPQHF. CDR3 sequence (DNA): TGTGCCAGCAGTGGGGGACAGGCCAATCAGCCCCAGCATTTT.

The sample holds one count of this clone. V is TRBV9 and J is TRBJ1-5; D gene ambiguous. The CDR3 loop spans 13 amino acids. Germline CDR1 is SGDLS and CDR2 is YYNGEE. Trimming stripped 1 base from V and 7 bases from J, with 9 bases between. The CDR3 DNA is TGTGCCAGCAGCGTAAGCCCTGAGCAGCCCCAGCATTTT. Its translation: CASSVSPEQPQHF.

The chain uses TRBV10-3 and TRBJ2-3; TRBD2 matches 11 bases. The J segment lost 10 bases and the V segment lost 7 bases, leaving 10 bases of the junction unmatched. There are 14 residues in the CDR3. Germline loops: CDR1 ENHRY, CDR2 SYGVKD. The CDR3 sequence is CAITGSGGAGSQYF. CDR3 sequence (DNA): TGTGCCATCACGGGTAGCGGGGGGGCAGGATCGCAGTATTTT.

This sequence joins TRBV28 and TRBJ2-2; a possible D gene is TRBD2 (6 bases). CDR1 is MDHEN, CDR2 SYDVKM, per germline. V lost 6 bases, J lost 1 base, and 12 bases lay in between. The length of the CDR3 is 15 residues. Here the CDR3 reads CASSLGTLNTGELFF. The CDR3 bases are TGTGCCAGCAGCCTCGGGACTTTGAACACCGGGGAGCTGTTTTTT.

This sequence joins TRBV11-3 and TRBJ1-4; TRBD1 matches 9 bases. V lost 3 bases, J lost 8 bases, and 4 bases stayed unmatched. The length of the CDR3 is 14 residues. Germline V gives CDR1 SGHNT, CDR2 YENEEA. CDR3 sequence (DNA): TGTGCCAGCAGCTTGGGACAGGGTGGAGAAAAACTGTTTTTT. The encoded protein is CASSLGQGGEKLFF.

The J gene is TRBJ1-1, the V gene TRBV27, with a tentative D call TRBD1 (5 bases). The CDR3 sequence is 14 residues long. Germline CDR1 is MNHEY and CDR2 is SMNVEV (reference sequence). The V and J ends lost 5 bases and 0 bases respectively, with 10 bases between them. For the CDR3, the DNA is TGTGCCAGCAGTCCCAGGGAAATGAACACTGAAGCTTTCTTT. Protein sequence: CASSPREMNTEAFF.

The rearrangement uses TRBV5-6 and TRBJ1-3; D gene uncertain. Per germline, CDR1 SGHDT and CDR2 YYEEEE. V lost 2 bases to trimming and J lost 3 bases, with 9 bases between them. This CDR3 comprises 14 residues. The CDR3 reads CASSFRRIGNTIYF. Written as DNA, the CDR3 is TGTGCCAGCAGCTTCCGGAGGATTGGAAACACCATATATTTT. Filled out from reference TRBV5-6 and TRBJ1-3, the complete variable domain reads DAGVTQSPTHLIKTRGQQVTLRCSPKSGHDTVSWYQQALGQGPQFIFQYYEEEERQRGNFPDRFSGHQFPNYSSELNVNALLLGDSALYLCASSFRRIGNTIYFGEGSWLTVV.

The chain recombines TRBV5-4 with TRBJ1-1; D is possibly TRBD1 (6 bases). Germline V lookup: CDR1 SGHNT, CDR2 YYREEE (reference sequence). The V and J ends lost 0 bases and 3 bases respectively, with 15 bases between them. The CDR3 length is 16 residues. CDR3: CASSLAVGARDTEAFF. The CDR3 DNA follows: TGTGCCAGCAGCTTGGCCGTGGGGGCGCGGGACACTGAAGCTTTCTTT.

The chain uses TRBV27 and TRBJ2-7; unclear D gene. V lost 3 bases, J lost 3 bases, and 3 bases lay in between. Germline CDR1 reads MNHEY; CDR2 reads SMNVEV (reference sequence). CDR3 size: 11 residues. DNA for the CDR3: TGTGCCAGCAGTTTCGGCTACGAGCAGTACTTC. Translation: CASSFGYEQYF.

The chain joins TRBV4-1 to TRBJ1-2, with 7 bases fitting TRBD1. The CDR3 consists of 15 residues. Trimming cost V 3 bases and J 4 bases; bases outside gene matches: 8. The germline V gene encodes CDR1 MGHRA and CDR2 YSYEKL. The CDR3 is CASSQPTGSFYGYTF. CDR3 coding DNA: TGCGCCAGCAGCCAGCCGACAGGGAGTTTCTATGGCTACACCTTC.

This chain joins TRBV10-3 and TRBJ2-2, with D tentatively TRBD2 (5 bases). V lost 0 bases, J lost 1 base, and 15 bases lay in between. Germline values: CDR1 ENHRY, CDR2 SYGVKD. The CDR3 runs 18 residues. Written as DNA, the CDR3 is TGTGCCATCAGTGAGTCGGAGGTAAAGGGTTGGAACACCGGGGAGCTGTTTTTT. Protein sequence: CAISESEVKGWNTGELFF.

As DNA, the CDR3 is TGTGCCAGCAGCCTAACCAGGGTGAGGACGCGGCACACTGAAGCTTTCTTT. Amino acid sequence: CASSLTRVRTRHTEAFF. The chain employs TRBV25-1 and TRBJ1-1; weak D call: TRBD1 (5 bases). The CDR3 runs to 17 residues. Germline lookup yields CDR1 MGHDK and CDR2 SYGVNS. V was clipped by 6 bases and J by 3 bases, with 23 bases between them.

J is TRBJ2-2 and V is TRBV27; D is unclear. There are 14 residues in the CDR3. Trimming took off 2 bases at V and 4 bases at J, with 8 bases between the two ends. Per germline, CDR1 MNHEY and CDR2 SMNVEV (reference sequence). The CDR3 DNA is TGTGCCAGCAGTTTAACCACCAGCACCGGGGAGCTGTTTTTT. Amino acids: CASSLTTSTGELFF.

CDR3 region: CASSVQTGTYNEQFF. CDR3 sequence (DNA): TGTGCCAGCAGCGTACAGACAGGGACCTACAATGAGCAGTTCTTC. This chain joins TRBV9 and TRBJ2-1; 7 bases fit TRBD1. CDR1 is SGDLS and CDR2 is YYNGEE in the germline V gene. The CDR3 has 15 residues. Germline trimming cut 1 base from V and 2 bases from J; bases unmatched to any gene: 3.

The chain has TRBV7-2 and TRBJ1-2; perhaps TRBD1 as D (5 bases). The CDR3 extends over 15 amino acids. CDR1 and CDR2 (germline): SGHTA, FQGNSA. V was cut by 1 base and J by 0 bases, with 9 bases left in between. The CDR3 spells CASSLDGGPNYGYTF. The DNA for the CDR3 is TGTGCCAGCAGCTTAGACGGGGGTCCTAACTATGGCTACACCTTC.

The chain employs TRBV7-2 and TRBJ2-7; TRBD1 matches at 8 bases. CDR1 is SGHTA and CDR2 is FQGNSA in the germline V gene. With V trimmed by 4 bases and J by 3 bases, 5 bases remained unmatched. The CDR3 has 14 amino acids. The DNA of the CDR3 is TGTGCCAGCAGCTCTACAGGGGGTCTCTACGAGCAGTACTTC. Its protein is CASSSTGGLYEQYF.